The clone carrying this T cell receptor (beta chain) has more than one count but fewer than ten. The sample is drawn from a study of regulatory T cells in long-lasting Graves disease. Stated time point: newly diagnosed GD, antithyroid drugs for less than 3 months. Making the TCR library involved RNA that had been extracted from PBMCs. HTBI primers from iRepertoire and Arm-PCR of CDR3 regions yielded the TCR beta libraries. TCRdb re-derived calls from the multiplex PCR reads in MiXCR, one entry per CDR3 protein. The sample has 500,000 or so distinct CDR3 sequences; about 16% are singletons. Trimming removed 9 bases from V and 0 bases from J; junction bases left unmatched: 10. This CDR3 is built from 16 residues. From germline, CDR1 is LNHDA and CDR2 SQIVND (reference sequence). These data are also associated with another study on T cells in Graves' hyperthyroidism and ophthalmopathy.

This TCR derives from a woman aged 40-65 years with Graves disease. The chain joins TRBV19 to TRBJ1-5; 8 positions agree with TRBD1. The specimen comprised peripheral blood mononuclear cells (PBMCs), sampled at new diagnosis, from a patient treated with antithyroid drugs. CDR3 residues: CASPDRGWASNQPQHF. CDR3 bases: TGTGCCAGCCCAGACAGGGGTTGGGCTAGCAATCAGCCCCAGCATTTT.